This TCR beta chain was sequenced during a study of T cell responses to AZD1222 COVID-19 vaccine. Study outcomes and limitations: Mostly white British, mostly female donors; authors suggested clonal diversity may be underestimated. Vaccine-related CD4 TCRs covered spike, predominating at 160-218 and 743-854. Just a handful of AZD1222 recipients were seropositive at baseline. Repertoire samples came only from after the peak T cell response.

V lost 5 bases and J 0 bases, leaving 11 bases between the germline ends. The CDR3 loop spans 16 amino acids. Germline V CDR1 and CDR2: SGHAT, FQNNGV. On this clone: Its antigen is undetermined.

Sequenced by immunoSEQ multiplex PCR; TCRdb stores in-frame clones only, minus some. The table records under 250,000 clones, around 93% of them present only once. The receptor comes from an adult in good health. The specimen was peripheral blood, collected on day 0 of MenACWY control vaccination. The chain carries TRBV11-2 and TRBJ2-6; D not resolved. Written as DNA, the CDR3 is TGTGCCAGCAGCACCCACTACAGCTCTGGGGCCAACGTCCTGACTTTC. Its protein product is CASSTHYSSGANVLTF.